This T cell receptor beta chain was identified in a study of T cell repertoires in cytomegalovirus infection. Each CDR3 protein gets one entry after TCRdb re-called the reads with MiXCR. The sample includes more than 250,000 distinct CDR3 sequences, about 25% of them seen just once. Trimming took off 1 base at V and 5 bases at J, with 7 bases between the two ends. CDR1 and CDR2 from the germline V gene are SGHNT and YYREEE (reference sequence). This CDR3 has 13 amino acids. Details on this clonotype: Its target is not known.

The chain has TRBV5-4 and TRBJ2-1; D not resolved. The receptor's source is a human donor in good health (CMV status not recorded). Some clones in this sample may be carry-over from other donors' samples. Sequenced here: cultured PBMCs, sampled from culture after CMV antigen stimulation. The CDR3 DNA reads TGTGCCAGCAGCTTGATAGGTAACAATGAGCAGTTCTTC. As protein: CASSLIGNNEQFF.